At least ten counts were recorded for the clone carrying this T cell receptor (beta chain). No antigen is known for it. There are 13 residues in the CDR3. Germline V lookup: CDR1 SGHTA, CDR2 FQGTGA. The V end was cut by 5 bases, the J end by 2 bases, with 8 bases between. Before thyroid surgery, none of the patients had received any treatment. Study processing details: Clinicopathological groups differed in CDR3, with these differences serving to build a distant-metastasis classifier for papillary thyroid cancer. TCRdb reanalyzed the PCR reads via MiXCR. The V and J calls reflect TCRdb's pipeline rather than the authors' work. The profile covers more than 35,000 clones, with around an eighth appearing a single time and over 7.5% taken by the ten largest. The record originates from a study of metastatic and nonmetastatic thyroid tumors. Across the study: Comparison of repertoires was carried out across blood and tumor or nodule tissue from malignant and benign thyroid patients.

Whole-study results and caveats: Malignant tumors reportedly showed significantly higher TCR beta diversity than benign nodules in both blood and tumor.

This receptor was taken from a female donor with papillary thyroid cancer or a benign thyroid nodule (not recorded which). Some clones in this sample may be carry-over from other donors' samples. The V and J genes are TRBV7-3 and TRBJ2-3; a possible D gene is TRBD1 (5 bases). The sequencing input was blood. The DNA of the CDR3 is TGTGCCAGCAGCCCCAGGGTCACAGATACGCAGTATTTT. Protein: CASSPRVTDTQYF.